This T cell receptor (beta chain) was identified in a study of graft-versus-host responses after intestinal transplantation. Overall study: Recipients had multivisceral, liver-intestinal, or isolated intestinal transplants.

A word on this clone: The antigen is undetermined.

TCRdb's table, derived via immunoSEQ multiplex PCR, lists solely in-frame clones and lacks some. The sample holds approximately 110,000 clones, more than 85% seen once. Per germline, CDR1 ENHRY and CDR2 SYGVKD. Trimming took off 2 bases at V and 3 bases at J, with 19 bases between the two ends. The CDR3 is 17 residues long. This chain joins TRBV10-3 and TRBJ1-2, with a possible D match to TRBD1 (6 bases). This TCR came from a human donor who was the organ donor for an intestinal transplant. This sample comprised unstimulated CD8+ T cells sorted from spleen or lymph node cells, obtained before transplant. Here the CDR3 reads CAISEGRRGALHYGYTF. The CDR3 DNA follows: TGTGCCATCAGTGAGGGGAGACGGGGGGCCCTCCACTATGGCTACACCTTC.